This T cell receptor (beta chain) originates from a study of CD8 T cells in Susac syndrome. Trimming left V 5 bases short and J 1 base short, with 11 bases between. The CDR3 runs to 14 residues. An input of about 0.5 to 1 ug of RNA was subjected to reverse transcription using random hexamers. By means of immunoSEQ multiplex PCR, TCR beta CDR3 spanning 54 Vbeta and 13 Jbeta underwent amplification. TCRdb redid the calling of the immunoSEQ multiplex PCR reads with MiXCR, one entry per CDR3 protein. The repertoire holds some 150,000 distinct CDR3 sequences, with roughly 95% as singletons. The sequenced sample was CD8+ T cells from PBMCs. The clonotype was recovered from a human donor with multiple sclerosis. This chain connects TRBV12-3 or TRBV12-4 to TRBJ1-1, with unresolved D. The CDR3 region is CASSRAGENTEAFF. The CDR3 nucleotides are TGTGCCAGCAGTCGAGCGGGTGAGAACACTGAAGCTTTCTTT.